This note documents a single T cell receptor (beta chain) sequence. Its matching antigen is unknown. The repertoire was sequenced with immunoSEQ multiplex PCR; TCRdb's copy has only in-frame clones and lacks some. The data show about 2.4 million clones, roughly 93% seen once. V lost 8 bases and J 2 bases, leaving 13 bases between the germline ends. The germline gives CDR1 MNHEY, CDR2 SMNVEV (reference sequence). The CDR3 consists of 14 residues. The study enrolled healthy HIV-negative adults without recent acute infections or vaccinations as donors. This sample was included in a study of shared clonotypes between healthy human individuals. Study-wide results and caveats: Approximately 4.6% of naive CD4 clonotypes were common to several donors. Some clonotypes were shared by all four sorted-subset donors, while others were not shared. The non-shared ones had lower generation probabilities than the shared ones.

This receptor was taken from a man between 18 and 29 years old in good health. Some clones in this sample may be carry-over from other donors' samples. This rearrangement joins TRBV27 to TRBJ1-5; D remains ambiguous. The material sequenced was naive CD4+ T cells from PBMCs. Subset given: CD45RA+ positively selected. The CDR3 DNA sequence: TGTGCCAGCGCAATCATCTCCGGCAATCAGCCCCAGCATTTT. Protein sequence: CASAIISGNQPQHF.